What follows are 9 T cell receptor beta chains derived from one specimen sequenced in a study of shared clonotypes between healthy human individuals. Sequenced by immunoSEQ multiplex PCR; TCRdb stores in-frame clones only, minus some. The sample holds some 2,100,000 clones, about 93% seen once. Naive CD8 populations comprised CD45RO-negative cells positively selected for CCR7, excluding terminally differentiated effector memory CD45RA+ cells. The source material was naive CD8+ T cells from PBMCs. The receptors were gathered from a young man in good health. Some clones in this sample may be carry-over from other donors' samples.

The chain combines TRBV18 with TRBJ2-5; unclear D gene. The J call is in doubt because the DNA end fits TRBJ2-7 better. Germline assignment: CDR1 KGHSH and CDR2 LQKENI. The CDR3 covers 12 residues. The CDR3 loop is CASSPPTGEQYF. CDR3 sequence (DNA): TGTGCCAGCTCACCACCGACGGGCGAGCAGTACTTC.

The V call is TRBV11-2, the J call TRBJ2-2, with 8 bases fitting TRBD1. Per the germline V gene, CDR1 is SGHAT and CDR2 is FQNNGV. Unmatched junction bases numbered 5, after V lost 4 bases and J lost 1 base. This CDR3 has 16 amino acids. CDR3 bases: TGTGCCAGCAGCTCTTGGGACAGGAAGAACACCGGGGAGCTGTTTTTT. This encodes CASSSWDRKNTGELFF.

The chain joins TRBV2 to TRBJ2-7, with 9 positions matching TRBD2. CDR1 and CDR2 from the germline V gene are SNHLY and FYNNEI. The V and J ends lost 5 bases and 4 bases, in that order; junction bases with no gene match: 6. This CDR3 has 14 amino acids. CDR3 sequence reads: CASSTRTSEYEQYF. CDR3 coding DNA: TGTGCCAGCAGTACTCGGACTAGCGAATACGAGCAGTACTTC.

The rearrangement joins TRBV27 to TRBJ2-6; 9 bases map to TRBD1. The germline CDR1 and CDR2 sequences are MNHEY and SMNVEV (reference sequence). J lost 0 bases, V lost 3 bases, and 3 bases had no gene match. CDR3 length equals 17 residues. The CDR3: CASSLGQGSSGANVLTF. The CDR3 DNA sequence: TGTGCCAGCAGTTTGGGACAGGGATCCTCTGGGGCCAACGTCCTGACTTTC.

The chain recombines TRBV7-9 with TRBJ2-1; no definite D call. V lost 2 bases, J lost 8 bases, and 10 bases lay in between. The germline V gene has CDR1 SEHNR and CDR2 FQNEAQ (reference sequence). The CDR3 has 13 amino acids. The DNA for the CDR3 is TGTGCCAGCAGCTTAAGTTTCTTGGATGAGCAGTTCTTC. Its translation: CASSLSFLDEQFF.

This rearrangement joins TRBV9 to TRBJ2-1; 7 nucleotides match TRBD2. V was pared by 2 bases and J by 5 bases, with 4 bases of the junction left unmatched. In germline, CDR1 is SGDLS, CDR2 YYNGEE. CDR3 length equals 14 residues. CDR3 amino acids: CASSVGTTHNEQFF. For the CDR3, the DNA is TGTGCCAGCAGCGTTGGGACTACCCACAATGAGCAGTTCTTC.

The rearrangement joins TRBV5-1 to TRBJ2-1, with 8 bases matching TRBD1. This CDR3 comprises 14 residues. The trim removed 0 bases at V and 4 bases at J, leaving 0 bases unmatched. Germline V lookup: CDR1 SGHRS, CDR2 YFSETQ. The CDR3: CASSLGTGYNEQFF. As DNA, the CDR3 is TGCGCCAGCAGCTTGGGGACAGGGTACAATGAGCAGTTCTTC.

The rearrangement joins TRBV6-5 to TRBJ2-7; 14 bases match TRBD2. CDR1 MNHEY and CDR2 SVGAGI come from the germline V gene. The V gene end was trimmed by 4 bases and the J gene end by 2 bases; junction bases not matched to a gene: 4. The CDR3 has 16 amino acids. CDR3 in amino acids: CASSSGLAGAPYEQYF. DNA of the CDR3: TGTGCCAGCAGTTCGGGACTAGCGGGAGCGCCCTACGAGCAGTACTTC.

The V call is TRBV30, the J call TRBJ2-2; TRBD1 is a possible D gene (6 bases). Germline CDR1 GTSNPN, CDR2 SVGIG (reference sequence). With 3 bases removed from V and 7 bases from J, the gap between germline ends came to 24 bases. The length of the CDR3 is 17 residues. The DNA for the CDR3 is TGTGCCTGGAGGGCTGGACCGGGCAGGGGCGGACGCGGGGAGCTGTTTTTT. Translating it yields CAWRAGPGRGGRGELFF. Supplemented by reference TRBV30 and TRBJ2-2, the full variable domain reads SQTIHQWPATLVQPVGSPLSLECTVEGTSNPNLYWYRQAAGRGLQLLFYSVGIGQISSEVPQNLSASRPQDRQFILSSKKLLLSDSGFYLCAWRAGPGRGGRGELFFGEGSRLTVL.